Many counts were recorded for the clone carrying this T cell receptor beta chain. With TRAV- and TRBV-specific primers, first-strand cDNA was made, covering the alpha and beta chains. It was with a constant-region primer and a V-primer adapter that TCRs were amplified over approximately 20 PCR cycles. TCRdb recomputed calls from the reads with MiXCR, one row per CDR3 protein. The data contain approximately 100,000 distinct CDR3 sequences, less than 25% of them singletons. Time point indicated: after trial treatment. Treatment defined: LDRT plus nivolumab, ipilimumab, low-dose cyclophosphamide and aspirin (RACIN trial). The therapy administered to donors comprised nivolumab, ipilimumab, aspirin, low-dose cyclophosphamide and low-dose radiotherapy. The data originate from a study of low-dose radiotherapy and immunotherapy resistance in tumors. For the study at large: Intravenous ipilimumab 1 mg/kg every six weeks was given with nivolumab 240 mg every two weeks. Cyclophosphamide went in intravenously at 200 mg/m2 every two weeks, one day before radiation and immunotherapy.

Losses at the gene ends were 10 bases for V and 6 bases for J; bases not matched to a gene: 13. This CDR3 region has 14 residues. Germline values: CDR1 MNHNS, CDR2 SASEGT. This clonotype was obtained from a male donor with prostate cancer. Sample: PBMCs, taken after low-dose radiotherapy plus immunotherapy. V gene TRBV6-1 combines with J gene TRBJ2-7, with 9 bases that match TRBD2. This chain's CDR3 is CAISPGLASLEQYF. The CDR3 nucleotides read TGTGCCATCAGCCCGGGACTAGCTTCCCTCGAGCAGTACTTC.